This note documents a single TCR beta chain sequence. The data belong to a study of blood T cell repertoires in COVID-19. CDR1 SGHKS and CDR2 YYEKEE come from the germline V gene (reference sequence). The CDR3 covers 15 residues. V lost 7 bases and J lost 1, with 17 bases in between. This table comes from immunoSEQ multiplex PCR, and its TCRdb copy is limited to in-frame clones, with some not included. The table records about 44,000 clones, about 86% of them present only once. Sequenced input: peripheral blood. This TCR came from a human donor in a cohort sampled during active COVID-19. The rearrangement links TRBV5-5 to TRBJ2-5; a possible D gene is TRBD2 (6 bases). The CDR3 DNA follows: TGTGCCAGCGAGGACCCGGGACTCAGCCAAGAGACCCAGTACTTC. Encoded protein: CASEDPGLSQETQYF.